This TCR beta chain appears in the sequencing data of a study of blood T cell repertoires in COVID-19. Study summary: T cells, B-cell-depleted T cells, or PBMCs provided the cDNA or gDNA that served as material.

This clone was detected only a few times. Sequencing used immunoSEQ multiplex PCR; TCRdb keeps in-frame clones, though not all of them. The table includes approximately 130,000 clones, about three quarters detected once. The TCR originated in a woman in her 70s with acute or convalescent COVID-19. Sequences were obtained from peripheral blood.

For the CDR3, the DNA is TGTGCCAGCAGCTTACAGGGCGGGAACACTGAAGCTTTCTTT. Translating it yields CASSLQGGNTEAFF. The chain links TRBV11-3 to TRBJ1-1, with D perhaps TRBD1 (5 bases). V lost 2 bases and J lost 1, with 8 bases in between. CDR1 and CDR2 (germline): SGHNT, YENEEA. This CDR3 is built from 14 residues.